Each of the 30 T cell receptor beta chains below was sequenced from the same sample in a study of early T cells in non-severe SARS-CoV-2 infection. TCRdb fed the 5' RACE reads into MiXCR, producing one record per CDR3 protein. The sample holds about 27,000 distinct CDR3 sequences, about 3.8% seen once. Sequencing was done on a sample of whole blood. The receptors originated from an adult who was a healthcare worker with PCR-confirmed SARS-CoV-2 infection or an uninfected control (not recorded which).

This clonotype came up a few times. This rearrangement joins TRBV6-1 to TRBJ2-1; D unresolved. V lost 7 bases and J 0 bases, leaving 10 bases between the germline ends. Germline-derived CDR1 and CDR2 are MNHNS and SASEGT. CDR3 length: 14 amino acids. The CDR3 spells CASKKLSSYNEQFF. The CDR3 bases are TGTGCCAGCAAGAAGTTAAGCTCCTACAATGAGCAGTTCTTC.

The CDR3 DNA reads TGCAGTGCTAGAGGCGTACAGGGCTACACCTTC. As protein: CSARGVQGYTF. The V and J genes are TRBV20-1 and TRBJ1-2; no clear D. Germline V gives CDR1 DFQATT, CDR2 SNEGSKA (reference sequence). V was pared by 1 base and J by 8 bases, with 8 bases between. The CDR3 consists of 11 residues.

The table lists this clonotype with many counts. J is TRBJ1-4 and V is TRBV18, with D perhaps matching TRBD1 (5 bases). The germline CDR1 and CDR2 sequences are KGHSH and LQKENI. V gave up 6 bases and J gave up 7 bases, with 18 bases separating them. This CDR3 is 15 amino acids long. The CDR3 coding sequence is TGTGCCAGCTCTCCGAGTTCGGGGCCGGGTGAAAAACTGTTTTTT. Its protein is CASSPSSGPGEKLFF.

This clonotype has at least ten counts. This chain uses TRBV5-4 with TRBJ2-4; D possibly corresponds to TRBD2 (7 bases). CDR1 SGHNT and CDR2 YYREEE come from the germline V gene (reference sequence). The CDR3 is 14 residues long. V was pared by 0 bases and J by 15 bases, with 19 bases between. The DNA for the CDR3 is TGTGCCAGCAGCTTGGAGGGTCAGGGGAGGGTCGCGTACTTC. Encoded protein: CASSLEGQGRVAYF.

This clonotype was seen ten or more times. The chain combines TRBV6-2 or TRBV6-3 with TRBJ2-6; either TRBD1 or TRBD2 may fit D (5 bases each). V gave up 6 bases and J gave up 2 bases, with 23 bases separating them. The CDR3 extends over 19 amino acids. Germline-derived CDR1 and CDR2 are MNHEY and SVGEGT. CDR3 sequence: CASRPLVGTRATGANVLTF. DNA for the CDR3: TGTGCCAGCAGACCCTTGGTTGGGACGCGGGCTACTGGGGCCAACGTCCTGACTTTC.

In its sample, this clonotype was seen many times. This chain uses TRBV11-2 with TRBJ2-1, with a tentative D call TRBD2 (5 bases). CDR1 is SGHAT and CDR2 is FQNNGV in the germline V gene. V lost 7 bases and J lost 0, with 10 bases in between. The CDR3 is 14 amino acids. The CDR3 DNA reads TGTGCCAGCATCAGCAGCGGCTCCTACAATGAGCAGTTCTTC. Protein sequence: CASISSGSYNEQFF.

In this sample, this clonotype turned up many times. This chain joins TRBV7-9 and TRBJ2-2; 10 nucleotides agree with TRBD1. Germline values: CDR1 SEHNR, CDR2 FQNEAQ (reference sequence). V lost 5 bases to trimming and J lost 3 bases; unmatched junction nucleotides: 9. This CDR3 region has 17 residues. Written as DNA, the CDR3 is TGTGCCAGCAGCCGCCCGAGACAGGGGGCCGACACCGGGGAGCTGTTTTTT. It specifies CASSRPRQGADTGELFF.

This clonotype was seen at least ten times. The V gene is TRBV12-3 or TRBV12-4, the J gene TRBJ2-3; 7 bases are shared with TRBD1. The CDR3 is made up of 16 amino acids. The J segment lost 0 bases and the V segment lost 1 base, leaving 4 bases of the junction unmatched. CDR3 loop: CASSLVGTVSTDTQYF. The CDR3 DNA sequence: TGTGCCAGCAGTTTAGTGGGGACAGTGAGCACAGATACGCAGTATTTT.

The chain is built from TRBV3-1 and TRBJ2-2; D may be TRBD2 (5 bases). The ends were cut back, 1 base at V and 6 bases at J, with 6 bases in the middle. Germline lookup yields CDR1 LGHDT and CDR2 YNNKEL (reference sequence). The CDR3 extends over 13 amino acids. CDR3 nucleotide sequence: TGTGCCAGCAGCCAAGGAGGGTCCGGGGAGCTGTTTTTT. It is translated as CASSQGGSGELFF.

This clonotype came up many times. The chain recombines TRBV5-4 with TRBJ2-1; 10 nucleotides match TRBD2. Trimming removed 0 bases from V and 8 bases from J; junction bases left unmatched: 5. The CDR3 spans 15 residues. Looked up from germline, CDR1 is SGHNT and CDR2 is YYREEE (reference sequence). CDR3 sequence: CASSLASGSKDEQFF. The CDR3 DNA reads TGTGCCAGCAGCTTGGCTAGCGGGAGTAAAGATGAGCAGTTCTTC. Drawing the rest from reference TRBV5-4 and TRBJ2-1, the complete variable domain is ETGVTQSPTHLIKTRGQQVTLRCSSQSGHNTVSWYQQALGQGPQFIFQYYREEENGRGNFPPRFSGLQFPNYSSELNVNALELDDSALYLCASSLASGSKDEQFFGPGTRLTVL.

At least ten counts were recorded for this clonotype. The genes are TRBV18 and TRBJ2-1, with D possibly matching TRBD1 (5 bases). The CDR3 totals 15 residues. V dropped 3 bases and J dropped 5 bases, with 14 bases sitting between them. Looked up from germline, CDR1 is KGHSH and CDR2 is LQKENI. The CDR3: CASSPAAGWDNEQFF. In DNA form, the CDR3 reads TGTGCCAGCTCACCCGCGGCAGGGTGGGACAATGAGCAGTTCTTC.

This clonotype was recorded a few times. The CDR3 protein is CAIRLAGETDTQYF. The CDR3 nucleotides are TGTGCCATCAGGTTAGCGGGAGAGACAGATACGCAGTATTTT. J is TRBJ2-3 and V is TRBV10-3; 9 positions agree with TRBD2. J was trimmed by 3 bases and V by 6 bases; bases with no gene match: 4. CDR3 size: 14 residues. From germline, CDR1 is ENHRY and CDR2 SYGVKD.

As to this clonotype: A much more abundant neighbour one base away suggests this may be a read error. The genes are TRBV7-3 and TRBJ1-2, with 8 positions matching TRBD1. The CDR3 runs 15 residues. CDR1 is SGHTA, CDR2 FQGTGA, per germline. The CDR3 reads CVSSLTGGSPDGYTF. The CDR3 region has the DNA TGTGTCAGCAGCTTAACAGGGGGAAGTCCGGACGGCTACACCTTC. The variable domain in full, completed from reference TRBV7-3 and TRBJ1-2, reads GAGVSQTPSNKVTEKGKYVELRCDPISGHTALYWYRQSLGQGPEFLIYFQGTGAADDSGLPNDRFFAVRPEGSVSTLKIQRTERGDSAVYLCVSSLTGGSPDGYTFGSGTRLTVV.

This clonotype was seen at least ten times. This chain joins TRBV20-1 and TRBJ1-2; TRBD1 is a possible D gene (5 bases). The CDR3 loop spans 13 amino acids. V gave up 3 bases and J gave up 8 bases, with 16 bases separating them. In germline, CDR1 is DFQATT, CDR2 SNEGSKA (reference sequence). Here the CDR3 reads CSASYSGNGGYTF. The DNA of the CDR3 is TGCAGTGCTAGCTACTCAGGGAATGGGGGCTACACCTTC.

Many counts were recorded for this clonotype. The chain employs TRBV7-9 and TRBJ2-5; 12 bases fit TRBD2. V gave up 4 bases and J gave up 3 bases; unmatched junction bases: 3. The CDR3 spans 15 residues. CDR1 and CDR2 from the germline V gene are SEHNR and FQNEAQ (reference sequence). CDR3 protein: CASSWGLAGEETQYF. CDR3 in DNA: TGTGCCAGCAGCTGGGGACTAGCGGGCGAAGAGACCCAGTACTTC.

In this sample, this clonotype turned up many times. The V gene is TRBV9, the J gene TRBJ2-5; the D call may be TRBD1 or TRBD2 (6 bases each). With 3 bases removed from V and 2 bases from J, the gap between germline ends came to 17 bases. The CDR3 is 16 amino acids. Germline loops: CDR1 SGDLS, CDR2 YYNGEE. The CDR3 nucleotides are TGTGCCAGCAGCGAGGGGGATACCGCGGGACAAGAGACCCAGTACTTC. It codes for CASSEGDTAGQETQYF.

The gene calls are TRBV7-2 and TRBJ1-2, with D perhaps matching TRBD1 (5 bases). The germline V gene has CDR1 SGHTA and CDR2 FQGNSA. V was trimmed by 5 bases and J by 2 bases, leaving 12 bases between them. The CDR3 spans 14 residues. The CDR3 here is CASSLWDGNYGYTF. The CDR3 coding sequence is TGTGCCAGCAGCCTTTGGGACGGAAACTATGGCTACACCTTC.

In the case of this clonotype: A read error is possible here, since a much larger clone lies one base away. The gene calls are TRBV10-3 and TRBJ2-5; possibly TRBD1 or TRBD2 for D (6 bases each). This CDR3 is built from 12 residues. Germline V CDR1 and CDR2: ENHRY, SYGVKD. As DNA, the CDR3 is TGTGCCATCAGGGGGGGACAAGGGACCCAGTACTTC. Amino acid sequence: CAIRGGQGTQYF.

This clonotype was counted many times. The chain combines TRBV7-9 with TRBJ2-1; D gene uncertain. This CDR3 is built from 12 residues. CDR1 is SEHNR and CDR2 is FQNEAQ in the germline V gene (reference sequence). V dropped 1 base and J dropped 10 bases, with 8 bases sitting between them. CDR3 amino acids: CASSLESSEQFF. In nucleotides, the CDR3 is TGTGCCAGCAGCTTAGAGAGTTCAGAGCAGTTCTTC.

This clonotype occurred many times. The V gene is TRBV15, the J gene TRBJ1-2; no firm D call. Trimming left V 0 bases short and J 4 bases short, with 12 bases between. Germline CDR1 and CDR2: LNHNV and YYDKDF (reference sequence). The CDR3 loop spans 15 amino acids. CDR3 residues: CATSRDLGPPYGYTF. CDR3 coding DNA: TGTGCCACCAGCAGAGATCTAGGGCCACCCTATGGCTACACCTTC.

In its sample, this clonotype was seen many times. V and J are TRBV2 and TRBJ2-1; 11 bases agree with TRBD2. Germline CDR1 and CDR2: SNHLY and FYNNEI. J was trimmed by 4 bases and V by 0 bases; bases with no gene match: 2. The CDR3 is 16 residues long. CDR3 nucleotides: TGTGCCAGCAGTGAAGCGCGGACTAGCGGGTACAATGAGCAGTTCTTC. Protein sequence: CASSEARTSGYNEQFF.

This clonotype occurred a few times. V and J are TRBV11-3 and TRBJ2-2; 7 nucleotides match TRBD2. This CDR3 contains 14 residues. Trimming took 5 bases from V and 5 from J; bases not matched to a gene: 5. Per germline, CDR1 SGHNT and CDR2 YENEEA. CDR3 protein: CASSHSGGTGELFF. In DNA form, the CDR3 reads TGTGCCAGCAGCCATTCGGGGGGTACCGGGGAGCTGTTTTTT. Filled out from reference TRBV11-3 and TRBJ2-2, the complete variable domain reads EAGVVQSPRYKIIEKKQPVAFWCNPISGHNTLYWYLQNLGQGPELLIRYENEEAVDDSQLPKDRFSAERLKGVDSTLKIQPAELGDSAVYLCASSHSGGTGELFFGEGSRLTVL.

This clonotype has ten or more counts. This sequence joins TRBV4-3 and TRBJ1-2; 10 nucleotides line up with TRBD1. The CDR3 contains 13 residues. Looked up from germline, CDR1 is LGHNA and CDR2 is YSLEER. Trimming took 3 bases from V and 5 from J; bases not matched to a gene: 0. The CDR3 is CASSQDRGYGYTF. CDR3 nucleotide sequence: TGCGCCAGCAGCCAGGACAGGGGGTATGGCTACACCTTC.

In this sample, this clonotype turned up many times. V gene TRBV11-2 combines with J gene TRBJ1-2, with D perhaps TRBD1 (5 bases). V was trimmed by 0 bases and J by 4 bases, leaving 18 bases between them. The germline gives CDR1 SGHAT, CDR2 FQNNGV. This CDR3 comprises 17 residues. The CDR3 region is CASSLDHGAVIFYGYTF. In DNA form, the CDR3 reads TGTGCCAGCAGCTTAGATCATGGGGCTGTGATCTTCTATGGCTACACCTTC.

This clonotype was seen at least ten times. The V gene is TRBV7-3, the J gene TRBJ1-1, with D unclear. V was cut by 5 bases and J by 4 bases, with 14 bases left in between. The CDR3 has 14 amino acids. Germline loops: CDR1 SGHTA, CDR2 FQGTGA. CDR3: CASSGLLGSTEAFF. The CDR3 region has the DNA TGTGCCAGCAGCGGACTCCTGGGCAGCACTGAAGCTTTCTTT.

This rearrangement joins TRBV3-1 to TRBJ1-2, with TRBD1 matching over 8 bases. The CDR3 contains 14 residues. Germline V CDR1 and CDR2: LGHDT, YNNKEL (reference sequence). The junction had 5 bases not matched to a gene; V was cut back by 4 bases and J by 4 bases. CDR3 residues: CASSPTQGAYGYTF. The CDR3 nucleotides read TGTGCCAGCAGCCCGACGCAGGGGGCCTATGGCTACACCTTC. The variable domain in full, with the rest retrieved from reference TRBV3-1 and TRBJ1-2, is DTAVSQTPKYLVTQMGNDKSIKCEQNLGHDTMYWYKQDSKKFLKIMFSYNNKELIINETVPNRFSPKSPDKAHLNLHINSLELGDSAVYFCASSPTQGAYGYTFGSGTRLTVV.

This clonotype turned up a few times. The rearrangement joins TRBV9 to TRBJ1-3; D gene ambiguous. Germline CDR1 and CDR2: SGDLS and YYNGEE. The V end lost 0 bases, the J end lost 3 bases, and 7 bases lay between the germline ends. The CDR3 covers 14 residues. The CDR3 sequence: CASSVGMGGNTIYF. The CDR3 DNA follows: TGTGCCAGCAGCGTAGGGATGGGTGGAAACACCATATATTTT.

This clonotype was counted at least ten times. The rearrangement joins TRBV5-6 to TRBJ2-7; 9 nucleotides agree with TRBD2. CDR3 length: 15 amino acids. V was clipped by 3 bases and J by 4 bases; unmatched bases: 8. CDR1 and CDR2 (germline): SGHDT, YYEEEE. CDR3 residues: CASSYISGRGYEQYF. The CDR3 DNA reads TGTGCCAGCAGCTATATTAGCGGGAGAGGGTACGAGCAGTACTTC.

This clonotype was picked up many times. The chain uses TRBV5-5 and TRBJ2-2; tentatively, D is TRBD1 (6 bases). The CDR3 is 14 amino acids. Trimming pared 3 bases from V and 6 bases from J, leaving 12 bases between. Per the germline V gene, CDR1 is SGHKS and CDR2 is YYEKEE (reference sequence). The DNA for the CDR3 is TGTGCCAGCAGCTCTTACAGGGCGTCCGGGGAGCTGTTTTTT. This codes for CASSSYRASGELFF.

There are many counts of this clonotype. The chain couples TRBV25-1 to TRBJ2-3; tentatively, D is TRBD2 (6 bases). CDR3 length: 14 amino acids. V was shortened by 5 bases and J by 4 bases, with 13 bases between the two germline ends. CDR1 and CDR2 (germline): MGHDK, SYGVNS. This CDR3 is CASSRAGSADTQYF. CDR3 in DNA: TGTGCCAGCAGTCGGGCGGGATCTGCAGATACGCAGTATTTT. Complete variable domain (other parts from reference TRBV25-1 and TRBJ2-3): EADIYQTPRYLVIGTGKKITLECSQTMGHDKMYWYQQDPGMELHLIHYSYGVNSTEKGDLSSESTVSRIRTEHFPLTLESARPSHTSQYLCASSRAGSADTQYFGPGTRLTVL.